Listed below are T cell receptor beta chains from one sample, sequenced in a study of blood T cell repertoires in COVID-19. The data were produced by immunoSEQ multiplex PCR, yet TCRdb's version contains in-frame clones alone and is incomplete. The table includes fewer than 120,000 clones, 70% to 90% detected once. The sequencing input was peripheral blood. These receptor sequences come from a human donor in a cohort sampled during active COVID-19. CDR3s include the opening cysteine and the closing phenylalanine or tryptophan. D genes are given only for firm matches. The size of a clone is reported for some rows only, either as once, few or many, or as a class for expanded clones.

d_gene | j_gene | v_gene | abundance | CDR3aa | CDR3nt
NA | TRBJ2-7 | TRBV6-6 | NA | CASSYSGRGSYEQYF | TGTGCCAGCAGTTACTCGGGTAGGGGCTCCTACGAGCAGTACTTC
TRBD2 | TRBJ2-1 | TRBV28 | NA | CASSDRTSRTNEQFF | TGTGCCAGCAGTGACAGGACTAGCAGGACCAATGAGCAGTTCTTC
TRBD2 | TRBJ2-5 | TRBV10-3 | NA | CAISLAGQETQYF | TGTGCCATCAGCCTAGCGGGGCAAGAGACCCAGTACTTC
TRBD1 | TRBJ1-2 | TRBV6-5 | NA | CASSYTTGGYGYTF | TGTGCCAGCAGTTACACCACAGGGGGCTATGGCTACACCTTC
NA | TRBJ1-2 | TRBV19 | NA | CASSIAGRFSPTNYGYTF | TGTGCCAGTAGTATCGCGGGACGATTCAGCCCGACTAACTATGGCTACACCTTC
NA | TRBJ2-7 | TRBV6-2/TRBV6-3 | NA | CASSRPGLISYEQYF | TGTGCCAGCAGTAGGCCGGGATTGATCTCCTACGAGCAGTACTTC
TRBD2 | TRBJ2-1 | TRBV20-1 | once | CSASFTGGSLEQFF | TGCAGTGCTAGTTTTACTGGCGGGAGCCTTGAGCAGTTCTTC
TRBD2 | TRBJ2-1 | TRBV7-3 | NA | CASSLSAASGSDEQFF | TGTGCCAGCAGCTTATCGGCGGCTAGCGGGAGCGATGAGCAGTTCTTC
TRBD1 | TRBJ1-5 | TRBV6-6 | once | CASSRRWTGGRSSNQPQHF | TGTGCCAGCAGCCGACGATGGACAGGGGGCCGTTCCAGCAATCAGCCCCAGCATTTT
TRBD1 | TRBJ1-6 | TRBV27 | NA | CASSGGTVLNSPLHF | TGTGCCAGCAGCGGCGGGACAGTTCTTAATTCACCCCTCCACTTT
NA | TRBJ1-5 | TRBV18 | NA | CASSATDSNQPQHF | TGTGCCAGCTCGGCGACAGATAGCAATCAGCCCCAGCATTTT
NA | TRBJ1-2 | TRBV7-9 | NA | CASSFPRGLHYGYTF | TGTGCCAGCAGCTTCCCGCGCGGACTCCACTATGGCTACACCTTC
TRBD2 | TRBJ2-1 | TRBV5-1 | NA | CASSHPPSGEAYNEQFF | TGCGCCAGCAGCCACCCTCCTAGCGGAGAAGCCTACAATGAGCAGTTCTTC
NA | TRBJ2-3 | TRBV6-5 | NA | CATGLTAGDRDTQYF | TGTGCCACCGGTCTAACGGCAGGCGATAGAGATACGCAGTATTTT
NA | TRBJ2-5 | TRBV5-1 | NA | CASSFMAGQETQYF | TGCGCCAGCAGCTTTATGGCGGGTCAAGAGACCCAGTACTTC
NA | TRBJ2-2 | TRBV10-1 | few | CASSKGDSGELFF | TGCGCCAGCAGCAAAGGCGACAGCGGGGAGCTGTTTTTT
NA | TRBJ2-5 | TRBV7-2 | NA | CASSPRRGPQETQYF | TGTGCCAGCAGCCCCCGCAGGGGCCCCCAAGAGACCCAGTACTTC
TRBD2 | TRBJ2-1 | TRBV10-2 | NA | CASSEPQRGGNEQFF | TGCGCCAGCAGTGAGCCGCAGCGGGGGGGCAATGAGCAGTTCTTC
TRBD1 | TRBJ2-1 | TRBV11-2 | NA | CASSLKGGSSYNEQFF | TGTGCCAGCAGCTTGAAAGGGGGCAGCTCCTACAATGAGCAGTTCTTC
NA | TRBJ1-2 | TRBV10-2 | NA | CASRSFAGTTTYGYTF | TGCGCCAGCAGGTCGTTTGCAGGGACTACAACCTATGGCTACACCTTC
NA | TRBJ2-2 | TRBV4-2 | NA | CASSQEGTPNTGELFF | TGTGCCAGCAGCCAAGAGGGGACTCCGAACACCGGGGAGCTGTTTTTT
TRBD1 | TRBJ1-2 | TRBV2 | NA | CASSEGQGASGYTF | TGTGCCAGCAGTGAGGGACAGGGGGCCTCCGGCTACACCTTC
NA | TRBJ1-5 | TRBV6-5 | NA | CASTGNQPQHF | TGTGCCAGCACCGGTAATCAGCCCCAGCATTTT
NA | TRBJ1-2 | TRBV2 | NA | CASEEDNSDGYTF | TGTGCCAGCGAAGAAGACAATAGCGATGGCTACACCTTC
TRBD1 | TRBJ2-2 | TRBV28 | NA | CASRRTGTTGELFF | TGTGCCAGCAGAAGGACAGGGACCACCGGGGAGCTGTTTTTT
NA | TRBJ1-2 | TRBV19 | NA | CASSIDPQVNYGYTF | TGTGCCAGTAGTATAGACCCACAGGTGAACTATGGCTACACCTTC
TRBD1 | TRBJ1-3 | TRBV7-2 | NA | CASINRGPGNTIYF | TGTGCCAGCATCAACAGGGGGCCTGGAAACACCATATATTTT
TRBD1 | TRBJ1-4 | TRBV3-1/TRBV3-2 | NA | CASSQGTVSEKLFF | TGTGCCAGCAGCCAGGGGACAGTGAGTGAAAAACTGTTTTTT
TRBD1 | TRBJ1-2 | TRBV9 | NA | CASSLTGGEADGYTF | TGTGCCAGCAGCCTCACAGGGGGAGAAGCCGATGGCTACACCTTC
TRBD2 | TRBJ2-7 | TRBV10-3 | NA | CAISEGTTGEQYF | TGTGCCATCAGTGAAGGGACTACCGGCGAGCAGTACTTC
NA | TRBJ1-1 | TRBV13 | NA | CASSPGGAGSTEAFF | TGTGCCAGCAGCCCCGGGGGTGCAGGGAGTACTGAAGCTTTCTTT
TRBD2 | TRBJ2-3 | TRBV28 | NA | CASSLTVGGGGRSSDTQYF | TGTGCCAGCAGTTTAACAGTTGGCGGCGGCGGGAGAAGCTCAGATACGCAGTATTTT
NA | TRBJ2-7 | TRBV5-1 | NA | CASSLTDSYEQYF | TGCGCCAGCAGCTTGACAGACTCCTACGAGCAGTACTTC